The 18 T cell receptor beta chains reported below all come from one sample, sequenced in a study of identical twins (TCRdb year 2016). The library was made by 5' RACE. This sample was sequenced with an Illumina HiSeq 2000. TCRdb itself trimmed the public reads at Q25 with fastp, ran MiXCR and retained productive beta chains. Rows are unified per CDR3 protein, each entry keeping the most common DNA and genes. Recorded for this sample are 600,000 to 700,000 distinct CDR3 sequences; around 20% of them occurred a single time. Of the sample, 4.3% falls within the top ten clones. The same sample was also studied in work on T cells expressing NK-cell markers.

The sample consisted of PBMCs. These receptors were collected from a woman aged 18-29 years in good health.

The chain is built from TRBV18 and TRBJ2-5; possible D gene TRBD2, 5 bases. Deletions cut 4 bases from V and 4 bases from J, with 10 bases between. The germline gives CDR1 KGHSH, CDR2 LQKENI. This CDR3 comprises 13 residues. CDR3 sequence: CASSQNEGETQYF. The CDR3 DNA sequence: TGTGCCAGCTCACAAAATGAGGGAGAGACCCAGTACTTC.

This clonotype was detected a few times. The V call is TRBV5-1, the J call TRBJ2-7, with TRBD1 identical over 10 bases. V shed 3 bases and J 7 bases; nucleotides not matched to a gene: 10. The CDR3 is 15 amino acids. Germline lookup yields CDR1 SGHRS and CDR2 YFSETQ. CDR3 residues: CASSSAGQGFGEQYF. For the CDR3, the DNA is TGCGCCAGCAGCTCGGCGGGACAGGGGTTTGGGGAGCAGTACTTC.

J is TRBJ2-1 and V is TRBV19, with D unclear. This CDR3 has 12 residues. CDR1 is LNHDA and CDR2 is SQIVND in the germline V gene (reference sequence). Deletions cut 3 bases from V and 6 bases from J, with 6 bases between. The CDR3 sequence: CASSMVSNEQFF. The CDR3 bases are TGTGCCAGTAGTATGGTCAGCAATGAGCAGTTCTTC.

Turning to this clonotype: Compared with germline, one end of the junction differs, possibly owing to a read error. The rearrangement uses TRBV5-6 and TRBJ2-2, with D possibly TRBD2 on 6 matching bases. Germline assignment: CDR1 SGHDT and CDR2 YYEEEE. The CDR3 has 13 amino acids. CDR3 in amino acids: CASSFGERAILYF. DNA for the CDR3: TGTGCCAGCAGCTTCGGTGAGCGGGCAATACTCTATTTT.

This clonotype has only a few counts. CDR3 in DNA: TGTGCCAGCACCCATACTAGCGGGAGTAGGAACGAGCAGTACTTC. This gives the protein CASTHTSGSRNEQYF. This chain joins TRBV6-1 and TRBJ2-7, with 11 bases that match TRBD2. Germline assignment: CDR1 MNHNS and CDR2 SASEGT. There are 15 residues in the CDR3. J gave up 5 bases and V 7 bases, and 10 bases lay outside the gene matches.

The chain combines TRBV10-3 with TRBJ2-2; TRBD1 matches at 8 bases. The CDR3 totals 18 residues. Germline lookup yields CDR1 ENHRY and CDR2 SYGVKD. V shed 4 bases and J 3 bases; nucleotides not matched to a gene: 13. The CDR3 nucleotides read TGTGCCATCAGTGGGGACAGGAGAGATAACTTTTACACCGGGGAGCTGTTTTTT. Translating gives CAISGDRRDNFYTGELFF.

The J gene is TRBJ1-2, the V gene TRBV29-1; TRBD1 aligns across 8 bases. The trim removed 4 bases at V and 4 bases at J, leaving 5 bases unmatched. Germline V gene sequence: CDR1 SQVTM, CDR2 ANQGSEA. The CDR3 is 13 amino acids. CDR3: CSVGTGKIYGYTF. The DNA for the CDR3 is TGCAGCGTTGGGACAGGGAAAATCTATGGCTACACCTTC.

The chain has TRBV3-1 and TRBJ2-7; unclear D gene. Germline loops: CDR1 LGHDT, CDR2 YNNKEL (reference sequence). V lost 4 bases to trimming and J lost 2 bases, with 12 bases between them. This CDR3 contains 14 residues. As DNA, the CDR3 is TGTGCCAGCAGCCGACGGAGTACCGCCTACGAGCAGTACTTC. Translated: CASSRRSTAYEQYF.

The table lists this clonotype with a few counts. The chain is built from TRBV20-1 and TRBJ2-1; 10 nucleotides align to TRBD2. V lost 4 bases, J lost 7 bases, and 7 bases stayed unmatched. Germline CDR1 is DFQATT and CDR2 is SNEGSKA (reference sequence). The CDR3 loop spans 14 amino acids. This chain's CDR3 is CSATLAGVPNEQFF. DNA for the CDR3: TGCAGTGCTACTCTAGCGGGAGTACCAAATGAGCAGTTCTTC.

CDR3 bases: TGCAGTGCTAAACAGGGAATGGGCACAGATACGCAGTATTTT. It translates to CSAKQGMGTDTQYF. The chain has TRBV20-1 and TRBJ2-3, with D tentatively TRBD1 (6 bases). The CDR3 totals 14 residues. Germline CDR1 and CDR2: DFQATT and SNEGSKA (reference sequence). The germline V and J ends were trimmed by 4 bases and 1 base, with 12 bases remaining between them.

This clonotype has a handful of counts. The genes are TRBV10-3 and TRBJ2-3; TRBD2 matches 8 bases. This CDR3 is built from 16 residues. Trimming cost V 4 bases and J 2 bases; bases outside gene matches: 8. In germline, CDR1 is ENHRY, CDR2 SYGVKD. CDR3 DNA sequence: TGTGCCATCAGTGCCCTGACTAGCGAGTCCACAGATACGCAGTATTTT. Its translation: CAISALTSESTDTQYF.

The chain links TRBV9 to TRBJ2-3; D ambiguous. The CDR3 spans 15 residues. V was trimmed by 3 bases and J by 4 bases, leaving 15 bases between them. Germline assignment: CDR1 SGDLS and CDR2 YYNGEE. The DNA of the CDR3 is TGTGCCAGCAGCGAAAGTTTCCTCCCCTCAGATACGCAGTATTTT. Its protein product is CASSESFLPSDTQYF. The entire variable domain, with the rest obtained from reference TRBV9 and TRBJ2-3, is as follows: DSGVTQTPKHLITATGQRVTLRCSPRSGDLSVYWYQQSLDQGLQFLIQYYNGEERAKGNILERFSAQQFPDLHSELNLSSLELGDSALYFCASSESFLPSDTQYFGPGTRLTVL.

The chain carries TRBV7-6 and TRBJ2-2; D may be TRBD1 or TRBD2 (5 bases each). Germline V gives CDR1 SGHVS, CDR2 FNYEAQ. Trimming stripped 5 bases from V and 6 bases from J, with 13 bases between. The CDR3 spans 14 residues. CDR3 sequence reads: CASSQRSGPGELFF. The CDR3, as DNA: TGTGCCAGCAGCCAGAGGTCGGGGCCCGGGGAGCTGTTTTTT. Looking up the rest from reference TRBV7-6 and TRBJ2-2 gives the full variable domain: GAGVSQSPRYKVTKRGQDVALRCDPISGHVSLYWYRQALGQGPEFLTYFNYEAQQDKSGLPNDRFSAERPEGSISTLTIQRTEQRDSAMYRCASSQRSGPGELFFGEGSRLTVL.

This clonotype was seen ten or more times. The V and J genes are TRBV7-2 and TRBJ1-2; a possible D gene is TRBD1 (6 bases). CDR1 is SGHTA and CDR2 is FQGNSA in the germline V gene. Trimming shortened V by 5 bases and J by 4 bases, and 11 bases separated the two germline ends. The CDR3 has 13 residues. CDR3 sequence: CASSPDRSYGYTF. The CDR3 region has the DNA TGTGCCAGCAGCCCTGACAGGAGCTATGGCTACACCTTC.

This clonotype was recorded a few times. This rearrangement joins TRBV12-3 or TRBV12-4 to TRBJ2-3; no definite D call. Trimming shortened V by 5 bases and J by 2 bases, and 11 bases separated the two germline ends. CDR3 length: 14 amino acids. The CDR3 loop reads CASSGYEDTDTQYF. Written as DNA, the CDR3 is TGTGCCAGCAGTGGTTACGAGGACACAGATACGCAGTATTTT.

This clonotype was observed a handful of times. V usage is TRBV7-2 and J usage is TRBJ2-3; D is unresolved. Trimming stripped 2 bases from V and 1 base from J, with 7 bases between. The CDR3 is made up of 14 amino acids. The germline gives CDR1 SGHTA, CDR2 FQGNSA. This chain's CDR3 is CASSLTRGTDTQYF. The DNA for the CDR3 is TGTGCCAGCAGCTTAACTCGCGGCACAGATACGCAGTATTTT. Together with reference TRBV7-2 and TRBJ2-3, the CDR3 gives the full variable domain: GAGVSQSPSNKVTEKGKDVELRCDPISGHTALYWYRQSLGQGLEFLIYFQGNSAPDKSGLPSDRFSAERTGGSVSTLTIQRTQQEDSAVYLCASSLTRGTDTQYFGPGTRLTVL.

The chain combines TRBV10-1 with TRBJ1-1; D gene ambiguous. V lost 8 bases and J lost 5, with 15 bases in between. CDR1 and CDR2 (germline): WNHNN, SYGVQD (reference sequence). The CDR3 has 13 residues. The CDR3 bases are TGCGCCAGCCAAATCCGGGAGGGAACTGAAGCTTTCTTT. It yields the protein CASQIREGTEAFF.

CDR3 in DNA: TGCAGTGCTAGCGAGACTACTAATACGCAGTATTTT. Protein sequence: CSASETTNTQYF. The rearrangement links TRBV20-1 to TRBJ2-3; weak D call: TRBD2 (5 bases). The germline CDR1 and CDR2 sequences are DFQATT and SNEGSKA (reference sequence). The CDR3 runs 12 residues. V dropped 3 bases and J dropped 7 bases, with 11 bases sitting between them.